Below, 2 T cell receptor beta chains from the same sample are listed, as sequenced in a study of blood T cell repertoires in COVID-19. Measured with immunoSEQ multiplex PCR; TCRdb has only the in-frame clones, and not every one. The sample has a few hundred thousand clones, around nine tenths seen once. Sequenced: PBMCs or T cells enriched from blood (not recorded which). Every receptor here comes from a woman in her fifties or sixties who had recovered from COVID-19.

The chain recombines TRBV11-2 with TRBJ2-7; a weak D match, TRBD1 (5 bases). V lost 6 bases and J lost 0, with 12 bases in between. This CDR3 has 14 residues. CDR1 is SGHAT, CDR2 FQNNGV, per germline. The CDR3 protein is CASRQGFSSYEQYF. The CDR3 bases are TGTGCCAGCAGGCAGGGTTTTAGCTCCTACGAGCAGTACTTC.

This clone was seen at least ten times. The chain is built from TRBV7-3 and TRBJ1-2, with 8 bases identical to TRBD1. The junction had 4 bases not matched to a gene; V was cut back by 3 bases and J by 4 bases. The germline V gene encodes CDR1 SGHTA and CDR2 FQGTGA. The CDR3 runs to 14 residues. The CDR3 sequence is CASSFRGRAYGYTF. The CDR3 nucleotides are TGTGCCAGCAGCTTCAGGGGGCGAGCCTATGGCTACACCTTC.